This entry describes one TCR beta chain. Its antigen is not known. Donors were drawn from the approximately 120-subject validation cohort, separate from the roughly 700-subject first cohort. This sample is drawn from a study of cytomegalovirus exposure and HLA in healthy donors. Whole-study results and caveats: The study put under 200 TCR beta chains on its list as cytomegalovirus-associated. One later analysis, an examination of the roughly 130 validation repertoires, found that first-cohort TCR clusters tended to co-occur in them. Most TCR sequences were seen very rarely across donors, but some public TCRs occurred in many.

This table comes from immunoSEQ multiplex PCR, and its TCRdb copy is limited to in-frame clones, with some not included. This table holds 100,000 to 150,000 clones, 89% found once. Sequencing input: PBMCs. The source of this sequence is a woman under 30 in good health and CMV-seronegative.

CDR3 nucleotide sequence: TGTGCCAGCAGCTTAATATCTGGTTCCCAGAGGTATGATCAGCCCCAGCATTTT. It is translated as CASSLISGSQRYDQPQHF. V usage is TRBV7-8 and J usage is TRBJ1-5; no clear D gene. The CDR3 has 18 amino acids. Trimming shortened V by 2 bases and J by 5 bases, and 22 bases separated the two germline ends. Germline V gives CDR1 SGHVS, CDR2 FQNEAQ.